The 11 T cell receptor beta chains presented below share a single source sample, sequenced in a study of regulatory T cells in long-lasting Graves disease. Library construction for TCR beta used iRepertoire HTBI primers and Arm-PCR of CDR3 regions. TCRdb reanalysed the multiplex PCR reads using MiXCR and keeps one entry per CDR3 protein. The repertoire holds some 450,000 distinct CDR3 sequences, approximately 16% seen once, with about 11% in the top ten. As for time point: newly diagnosed GD, antithyroid drugs for less than 3 months. Preparation of the TCR library used RNA extracted from PBMCs. This sample also belongs to another study, concerning T cells in Graves' hyperthyroidism and ophthalmopathy.

The sequenced sample was peripheral blood mononuclear cells (PBMCs), obtained at new diagnosis, from a patient treated with antithyroid drugs. The receptors stem from a woman aged 30 to 39 with Graves disease.

Concerning this clonotype itself: The missing conserved phenylalanine or tryptophan at the end of this CDR3 makes a read error likely. The CDR3 DNA follows: TGTGCCAGCAGTCTTCGATTAGCGAGCTCCTACAATGAGCAGTTCCTC. Protein product: CASSLRLASSYNEQFL. V gene TRBV12-3 or TRBV12-4 combines with J gene TRBJ2-1; tentative D call: TRBD2 (5 bases). The CDR3 extends over 16 amino acids. Trimming pared 5 bases from V and 0 bases from J, leaving 14 bases between.

This chain connects TRBV30 to TRBJ2-2; 7 bases are a match to TRBD2. This CDR3 is 15 amino acids long. V lost 6 bases to trimming and J lost 5 bases; unmatched junction nucleotides: 12. Germline CDR1 reads GTSNPN; CDR2 reads SVGIG (reference sequence). CDR3 sequence (DNA): TGTGCCTGTGATCGGGCGGGAGTGGAAACCGGGGAGCTGTTTTTT. The encoded protein is CACDRAGVETGELFF.

In the case of this clonotype: It may be a read error: a sequence one base away is much more abundant. The rearrangement joins TRBV6-1 to TRBJ1-5, with D perhaps TRBD1 (5 bases). Germline V gene lookup returns CDR1 MNHNS and CDR2 SASEGT. The V end lost 6 bases, the J end lost 4 bases, and 13 bases lay between the germline ends. The CDR3 totals 14 residues. The CDR3: CASRPGGDNQPQHF. DNA of the CDR3: TGTGCCAGCAGACCCGGAGGGGATAATCAGCCCCAGCATTTT.

There are many counts of this clonotype. This chain connects TRBV30 to TRBJ2-1; a possible D gene is TRBD2 (6 bases). This CDR3 is built from 14 residues. V was clipped by 3 bases and J by 4 bases, with 13 bases between them. The germline gives CDR1 GTSNPN, CDR2 SVGIG (reference sequence). CDR3 DNA sequence: TGTGCCTGGAGCCGGAGCGGGTCTTACAATGAGCAGTTCTTC. This translates into CAWSRSGSYNEQFF.

The chain employs TRBV5-8 and TRBJ2-7; D may be TRBD1 or TRBD2 (5 bases each). CDR1 is SGHTS and CDR2 is YDEGEE in the germline V gene. The CDR3 is 13 amino acids. V lost 6 bases, J lost 3 bases, and 13 bases lay in between. The CDR3 coding sequence is TGTGCCAGCACCCCGGGACCGAACTACGAGCAGTACTTC. It is translated as CASTPGPNYEQYF.

This clonotype came up many times. Its ends do not fully match the called genes, so a read error is possible. This chain connects TRBV28 to TRBJ1-2; 8 nucleotides agree with TRBD1. The germline CDR1 and CDR2 sequences are MDHEN and SYDVKM. The CDR3 contains 14 residues. This chain's CDR3 is CASSIWTGPYGYTF. The DNA of the CDR3 is TGTGCCAGCAGTATATGGACAGGGCCATATGGCTACACCTTC.

This clonotype was found many times. The gene calls are TRBV11-2 and TRBJ1-2, with D uncertain. V was trimmed by 9 bases and J by 4 bases, leaving 12 bases between them. Germline V CDR1 and CDR2: SGHAT, FQNNGV. The CDR3 runs to 12 residues. The CDR3 DNA follows: TGTGCCAGTAACGGGGAGACCTATGGCTACACCTTC. It translates to CASNGETYGYTF.

The rearrangement links TRBV3-1 to TRBJ2-5, with 10 bases that match TRBD2. The CDR3 consists of 18 residues. Trimming at V came to 6 bases and at J to 3 bases, leaving 16 bases not matched to a gene. Germline V gene sequence: CDR1 LGHDT, CDR2 YNNKEL (reference sequence). The CDR3 nucleotides read TGTGCCAGCAGGCCTCTAGCGGGGGTCGTATGGGGGGAAGAGACCCAGTACTTC. Its protein product is CASRPLAGVVWGEETQYF.

This clonotype has ten or more counts. The rearrangement uses TRBV6-1 and TRBJ1-5; 8 bases map to TRBD1. The CDR3 extends over 15 amino acids. CDR1 MNHNS and CDR2 SASEGT come from the germline V gene. Trimming took 4 bases from V and 6 from J; bases not matched to a gene: 8. DNA of the CDR3: TGTGCCAGCAGTGTCGGACAGGGACCGGTTCAGCCCCAGCATTTT. As protein: CASSVGQGPVQPQHF.

This clonotype was detected ten times or more. The V and J genes are TRBV5-1 and TRBJ2-1; D gene unclear. V lost 4 bases to trimming and J lost 0 bases, with 11 bases between them. Per germline, CDR1 SGHRS and CDR2 YFSETQ. This CDR3 contains 15 residues. The CDR3 sequence is CASSPDGNSYNEQFF. CDR3 in DNA: TGCGCCAGCAGCCCCGACGGTAACTCCTACAATGAGCAGTTCTTC.

A few counts support this clonotype. A much larger clone lies one base from this, so it may be a read error. V usage is TRBV28 and J usage is TRBJ2-1; TRBD1 matches 7 bases. Unmatched junction bases numbered 10, after V lost 8 bases and J lost 9 bases. CDR3 size: 13 residues. CDR1 MDHEN and CDR2 SYDVKM come from the germline V gene. The DNA for the CDR3 is TGTGCCAGCTCCTTAGGGGGCAGCGGTGAGCAGTTCTTC. Translating gives CASSLGGSGEQFF. The full variable domain, in which reference TRBV28 and TRBJ2-1 provide the parts outside the CDR3, is DVKVTQSSRYLVKRTGEKVFLECVQDMDHENMFWYRQDPGLGLRLIYFSYDVKMKEKGDIPEGYSVSREKKERFSLILESASTNQTSMYLCASSLGGSGEQFFGPGTRLTVL.